This entry lists 23 T cell receptor beta chains sequenced from one sample in a study of shared clonotypes between healthy human individuals. Using immunoSEQ multiplex PCR, the repertoire was profiled, and TCRdb retains in-frame clones only, with some absent. Of 2,500,000 or so clones listed, around nine tenths are singletons. Sequenced: naive CD4+ T cells sorted from blood. The subset here: CD45RA+ positively selected. These receptors originate from a man between 18 and 29 years old in good health.

V usage is TRBV19 and J usage is TRBJ2-1, with 11 bases aligning to TRBD2. The CDR3 covers 17 residues. Germline CDR1 is LNHDA and CDR2 is SQIVND (reference sequence). With 6 bases clipped from V and 4 bases from J, the junction kept 11 bases outside the gene matches. CDR3 DNA: TGTGCCAGTAGCACTAACCCCGGGACTAGCGGTTACAATGAGCAGTTCTTC. Its translation is CASSTNPGTSGYNEQFF.

This chain joins TRBV7-9 and TRBJ2-7; D unresolved. Germline V gene lookup returns CDR1 SEHNR and CDR2 FQNEAQ (reference sequence). The CDR3 contains 12 residues. Trimming cost V 5 bases and J 4 bases, with 9 bases left between them. The CDR3 reads CASSDGPYEQYF. The CDR3 DNA reads as TGTGCCAGCAGCGACGGGCCTTACGAGCAGTACTTC.

About this clone: Other nucleotide sequences from this sample produce the same CDR3. This sequence joins TRBV11-2 and TRBJ2-1; D may be TRBD2 (7 bases). The CDR3 sequence is 15 residues long. Deletions cut 4 bases from V and 4 bases from J, with 14 bases between. Germline assignment: CDR1 SGHAT and CDR2 FQNNGV. CDR3 in amino acids: CASSSTGGFYNEQFF. CDR3 nucleotides: TGTGCCAGCAGCTCTACGGGGGGCTTTTACAATGAGCAGTTCTTC.

This rearrangement joins TRBV6-6 to TRBJ1-5; D call uncertain. This CDR3 region has 12 residues. The germline gives CDR1 MNHNY, CDR2 SVGAGI (reference sequence). Trimming removed 6 bases at V and 4 bases at J, with 7 bases between. CDR3 DNA sequence: TGTGCCAGCAGCTTACAGAATCAGCCCCAGCATTTT. This sequence encodes CASSLQNQPQHF.

This clone came up a few times. J is TRBJ1-1 and V is TRBV2, with D possibly TRBD1 on 5 matching bases. Germline V CDR1 and CDR2: SNHLY, FYNNEI. The length of the CDR3 is 14 residues. The V gene lost 9 bases and the J gene lost 2 bases, with 16 bases spanning the gap. The CDR3 spells CARRPDGGNTEAFF. In DNA form, the CDR3 reads TGTGCCAGACGTCCCGACGGGGGTAACACTGAAGCTTTCTTT.

This chain links TRBV7-9 with TRBJ2-6, with 10 bases identical to TRBD1. The V gene's germline CDR1 is SEHNR and CDR2 FQNEAQ (reference sequence). With V trimmed by 6 bases and J by 4 bases, 9 bases remained unmatched. The CDR3 spans 17 residues. CDR3 loop: CASSRDRGPRGANVLTF. The CDR3 DNA sequence: TGTGCCAGCAGTCGGGACAGGGGCCCCCGCGGGGCCAACGTCCTGACTTTC.

Note on this clone: Other DNA sequences within the sample encode an identical CDR3. The V and J genes are TRBV30 and TRBJ1-6; no firm D call. V gave up 0 bases and J gave up 9 bases, with 6 bases separating them. The CDR3 has 12 amino acids. Germline V lookup: CDR1 GTSNPN, CDR2 SVGIG (reference sequence). The CDR3 DNA sequence: TGTGCCTGGAGTGTACCCGGTTCACCCCTCCACTTT. Its translation: CAWSVPGSPLHF. Full variable domain (outside the CDR3, taken from reference TRBV30 and TRBJ1-6): SQTIHQWPATLVQPVGSPLSLECTVEGTSNPNLYWYRQAAGRGLQLLFYSVGIGQISSEVPQNLSASRPQDRQFILSSKKLLLSDSGFYLCAWSVPGSPLHFGNGTRLTVT.

The chain recombines TRBV19 with TRBJ1-5; D remains unclear. The CDR3 is 14 amino acids. The V end was cut by 3 bases, the J end by 0 bases, with 6 bases between. Germline V gives CDR1 LNHDA, CDR2 SQIVND (reference sequence). CDR3 amino acids: CASSMPVSNQPQHF. As DNA, the CDR3 is TGTGCCAGTAGTATGCCAGTTAGCAATCAGCCCCAGCATTTT.

The chain links TRBV7-8 to TRBJ1-6; possibly TRBD1 for D (6 bases). Germline loops: CDR1 SGHVS, CDR2 FQNEAQ. CDR3 size: 15 residues. The ends were cut back, 2 bases at V and 9 bases at J, with 14 bases in the middle. Written as DNA, the CDR3 is TGTGCCAGCAGCTTATCAAGGACAGAGAGTTCACCCCTCCACTTT. Translating it yields CASSLSRTESSPLHF.

This chain uses TRBV29-1 with TRBJ2-1, with a weak D call TRBD1 (5 bases). Germline V CDR1 and CDR2: SQVTM, ANQGSEA. The V gene lost 7 bases and the J gene lost 8 bases, with 12 bases spanning the gap. This CDR3 has 11 amino acids. The CDR3 bases are TGCAGCGCCGTAGTCAGGGATGAGCAGTTCTTC. This codes for CSAVVRDEQFF.

J is TRBJ1-1 and V is TRBV11-2, with D tentatively TRBD1 (6 bases). Between the trimmed V and J ends, which lost 5 bases and 1 base, there was a span of 14 bases. CDR1 and CDR2 from the germline V gene are SGHAT and FQNNGV. The CDR3 loop spans 15 amino acids. This CDR3 reads CASSPFWGANTEAFF. The CDR3 bases are TGTGCCAGCAGCCCCTTCTGGGGGGCGAACACTGAAGCTTTCTTT.

This clone was counted a few times. V is TRBV30 and J is TRBJ1-1, with D maybe TRBD1 (5 bases). V was trimmed by 4 bases and J by 0 bases, leaving 12 bases between them. CDR1 is GTSNPN and CDR2 is SVGIG in the germline V gene (reference sequence). The CDR3 is 14 amino acids. CDR3 sequence: CAWTKGIMNTEAFF. In DNA, the CDR3 is TGTGCCTGGACTAAGGGGATTATGAACACTGAAGCTTTCTTT.

The V gene is TRBV10-3, the J gene TRBJ2-1; tentatively, D is TRBD1 or TRBD2 (5 bases each). This CDR3 has 14 amino acids. Per germline, CDR1 ENHRY and CDR2 SYGVKD. V gave up 2 bases and J gave up 2 bases, with 7 bases separating them. The CDR3 loop reads CAISEEGPYNEQFF. DNA for the CDR3: TGTGCCATCAGTGAGGAGGGGCCCTACAATGAGCAGTTCTTC.

The V gene is TRBV4-1, the J gene TRBJ1-2, with D hard to call. The V gene's germline CDR1 is MGHRA and CDR2 YSYEKL. Trimming cost V 1 base and J 7 bases, with 19 bases left between them. This CDR3 contains 16 residues. In DNA form, the CDR3 reads TGCGCCAGCAGCCAAGCCGCGATCCCCCCCTACGGTGGCTACACCTTC. This sequence encodes CASSQAAIPPYGGYTF.

This clone was detected a few times. Other DNA sequences from this sample encode an identical CDR3 as well. This chain joins TRBV15 and TRBJ1-2; the D is unclear. Deletions cut 0 bases from V and 0 bases from J, with 5 bases between. The CDR3 is made up of 14 amino acids. The germline V gene encodes CDR1 LNHNV and CDR2 YYDKDF (reference sequence). Here the CDR3 reads CATSRDPANYGYTF. CDR3 nucleotides: TGTGCCACCAGCAGAGACCCTGCTAACTATGGCTACACCTTC. Looking up the rest from reference TRBV15 and TRBJ1-2 gives the full variable domain: DAMVIQNPRYQVTQFGKPVTLSCSQTLNHNVMYWYQQKSSQAPKLLFHYYDKDFNNEADTPDNFQSRRPNTSFCFLDIRSPGLGDTAMYLCATSRDPANYGYTFGSGTRLTVV.

This clone was observed once. The chain combines TRBV18 with TRBJ1-1; D call uncertain. V was pared by 6 bases and J by 8 bases, with 16 bases between. Germline-derived CDR1 and CDR2 are KGHSH and LQKENI. The CDR3 sequence is 13 residues long. The CDR3 sequence: CASSSGLLSEAFF. CDR3 coding DNA: TGTGCCAGCTCGTCGGGCCTCCTGTCAGAAGCTTTCTTT.

Details on this clone: Other DNA sequences in this sample translate to the same CDR3. This chain links TRBV7-2 with TRBJ2-7, with 11 bases aligning to TRBD1. The CDR3 runs 15 residues. J lost 2 bases, V lost 5 bases, and 5 bases had no gene match. Germline CDR1 SGHTA, CDR2 FQGNSA. CDR3 sequence reads: CASSLGQGGPYEQYF. The CDR3 DNA reads TGTGCCAGCAGCCTGGGACAGGGGGGACCCTACGAGCAGTACTTC.

The rearrangement links TRBV2 to TRBJ1-4, with TRBD1 matching 8 bases. Germline CDR1 SNHLY, CDR2 FYNNEI. Trimming cost V 0 bases and J 8 bases; bases outside gene matches: 5. CDR3 length equals 15 residues. The CDR3 reads CASSEAQGAWEKLFF. CDR3 DNA sequence: TGTGCCAGCAGTGAAGCCCAGGGGGCTTGGGAAAAACTGTTTTTT.

The rearrangement links TRBV21-1 to TRBJ2-3. TRBV21-1 is a documented pseudogene. The CDR3 spans 15 residues. The CDR3 DNA is TGTGCCAGCAGCAATCTTTGGGGGAACACAGATACGCAGTATTTT. Translating gives CASSNLWGNTDTQYF.

The chain couples TRBV4-3 to TRBJ2-7; D unclear. The CDR3 totals 13 residues. CDR1 and CDR2 from the germline V gene are LGHNA and YSLEER. The V end lost 0 bases, the J end lost 6 bases, and 9 bases lay between the germline ends. The chain's CDR3 is CASSQEVVAEQYF. The CDR3 DNA follows: TGCGCCAGCAGCCAAGAAGTGGTTGCCGAGCAGTACTTC.

This CDR3 is CASRQGQGTYEQYF. Here the CDR3 DNA reads TGTGCCAGCAGACAGGGACAGGGTACGTACGAGCAGTACTTC. The chain uses TRBV28 and TRBJ2-7; TRBD1 matches 9 bases. The CDR3 contains 14 residues. V lost 6 bases, J lost 4 bases, and 7 bases stayed unmatched. Germline CDR1 reads MDHEN; CDR2 reads SYDVKM.

This clone was detected once. V gene TRBV5-4 combines with J gene TRBJ2-1; a possible D gene is TRBD2 (5 bases). Germline values: CDR1 SGHNT, CDR2 YYREEE (reference sequence). The V gene lost 2 bases and the J gene lost 9 bases, with 12 bases spanning the gap. The CDR3 contains 13 residues. In DNA, the CDR3 is TGTGCCAGCAGCTTAGTAGATGCGGGTGAGCAGTTCTTC. Amino acid sequence: CASSLVDAGEQFF.

The chain has TRBV5-1 and TRBJ2-3, with a tentative D call TRBD2 (5 bases). This CDR3 contains 16 residues. Trimming shortened V by 4 bases and J by 1 base, and 16 bases separated the two germline ends. The germline CDR1 and CDR2 sequences are SGHRS and YFSETQ. The CDR3 here is CASSGGLGSRTDTQYF. CDR3 sequence (DNA): TGCGCCAGCAGCGGCGGGCTTGGGTCCCGCACAGATACGCAGTATTTT.